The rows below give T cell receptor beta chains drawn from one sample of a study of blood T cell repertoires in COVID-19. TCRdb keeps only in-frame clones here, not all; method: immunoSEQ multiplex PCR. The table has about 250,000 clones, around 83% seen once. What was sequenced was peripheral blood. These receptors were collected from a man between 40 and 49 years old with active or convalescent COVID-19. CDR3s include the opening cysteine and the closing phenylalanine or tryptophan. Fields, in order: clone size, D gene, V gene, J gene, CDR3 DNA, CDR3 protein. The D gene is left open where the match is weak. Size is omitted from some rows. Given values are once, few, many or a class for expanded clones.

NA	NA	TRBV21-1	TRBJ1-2	TGTGCCAGCAGCAAACGACAGGGAGACTACTATGGCTACACCTTC	CASSKRQGDYYGYTF
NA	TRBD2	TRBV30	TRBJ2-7	TGTGCCTGGAGTGCCCAAGGGACTAGCGGTGTCTTTTTC	CAWSAQGTSGVFF
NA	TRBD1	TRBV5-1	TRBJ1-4	TGCGCCAGCAGCTGGGGGACAGGGGATGAAAAACTGTTTTTT	CASSWGTGDEKLFF
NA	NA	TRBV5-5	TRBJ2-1	TGTGCCAGCAGCTTAGCCGGGACAGCGGGCAATGAGCAGTTCTTC	CASSLAGTAGNEQFF
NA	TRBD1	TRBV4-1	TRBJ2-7	TGCGCCAGCAGCCACGACAGGGGTCCCTACGAGCAGTACTTC	CASSHDRGPYEQYF
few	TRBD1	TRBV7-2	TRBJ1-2	TGTGCCAGCAGCCCCTCAACCCGACAGGGGAATGGCTACACCTTC	CASSPSTRQGNGYTF
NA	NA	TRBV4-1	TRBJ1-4	TGCGCCAGCAGCCACGCTGGGGGGGGCCTCGGGGAAAAACTGTTTTTT	CASSHAGGGLGEKLFF
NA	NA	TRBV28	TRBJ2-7	TGTGCCAGCAAATCCCCGGGTGAAACCTACGAGCAGTACTTC	CASKSPGETYEQYF
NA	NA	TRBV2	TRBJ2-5	TGTGCCAGCTACCGGTCCCCGGACCAAGAGACCCAGTACTTC	CASYRSPDQETQYF
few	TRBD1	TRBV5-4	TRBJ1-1	TGTGCCAGCAGCTGGGGACAGCACACTGAAGCTTTCTTT	CASSWGQHTEAFF
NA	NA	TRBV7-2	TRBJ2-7	TGTGCCAGCAGCCCCCACTCCTACGAGCAGTACTTC	CASSPHSYEQYF
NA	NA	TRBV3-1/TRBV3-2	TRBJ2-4	TGTGCCAGCAGCCAATTACGAAGTCCCCCGCGAGCCAAAAACATTCAGTACTTC	CASSQLRSPPRAKNIQYF
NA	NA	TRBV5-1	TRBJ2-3	TGCGCCAGCAGCCCTCCGGGCCCAGGGGCAGATACGCAGTATTTT	CASSPPGPGADTQYF
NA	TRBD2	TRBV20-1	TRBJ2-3	TGCAGTGCTAGTCTAGCGGGGGGGACATTCGGCGATACGCAGTATTTT	CSASLAGGTFGDTQYF
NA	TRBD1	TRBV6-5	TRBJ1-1	TGTGCCAGCAGTTCCACCGGGACAGTGAACACTGAAGCTTTCTTT	CASSSTGTVNTEAFF
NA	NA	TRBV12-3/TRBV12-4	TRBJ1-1	TGTGCCAGCAACAGGGCGGACACTGAAGCTTTCTTT	CASNRADTEAFF
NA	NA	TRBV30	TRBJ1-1	TGTGCCTGGAGTACCGCAGCTGAAGCTTTCTTT	CAWSTAAEAFF
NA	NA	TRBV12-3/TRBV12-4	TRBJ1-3	TGTGCCAGCCGACTTATCTCTGGAAACACCATATATTTT	CASRLISGNTIYF
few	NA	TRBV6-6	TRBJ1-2	TGTGCCAGCAACCTACAGGTGACCTATGGCTACACCTTC	CASNLQVTYGYTF
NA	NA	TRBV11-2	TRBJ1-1	TGTGCCAGCAGCACCCAGGGCAACACTGAAGCTTTCTTT	CASSTQGNTEAFF
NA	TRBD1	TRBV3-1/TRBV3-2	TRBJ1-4	TGTGCCAGCAGCCATAGGCAGGGGGGCCTCGAAAAACTGTTTTTT	CASSHRQGGLEKLFF
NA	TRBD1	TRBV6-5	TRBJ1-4	TGTGCCAGCAGTCGCGACAGGGGGGGTGGTAAACTGTTTTTT	CASSRDRGGGKLFF
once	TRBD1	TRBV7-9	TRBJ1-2	TGTGCCAGCAGCTTAGACTTGGCAGGGGGTGGCTATGGCTACACCTTC	CASSLDLAGGGYGYTF
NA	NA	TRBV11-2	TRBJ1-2	TGTGCCAGCAGCTTAGGCGGGACCCCCTATGGCTACACCTTC	CASSLGGTPYGYTF